This TCR beta chain was identified in a study of tumor-infiltrating lymphocytes in primary liver carcinoma. Study details: The cohort consisted of patients whose primary liver carcinoma was surgically resected. The five patients, who were men and women, ranged in age from 30 to 69 years. Overall study findings and caveats: Tumor region pairs outstripped tumor-adjacent and tumor-blood pairs in overlap.

Turning to this clonotype: What it binds is unknown. The junction does not match germline at one end; this may be a read error.

The input was 450 to 550 ng total RNA; TCR beta cDNA was made from it with a constant-region primer. Modified slightly, ARM-PCR produced TCR beta libraries over three nested multiplex PCR rounds. Investigators reported that the first two PCR rounds, at 10 cycles each, used TRBV1-TRBV30 forward primers with a C-beta reverse primer. TCRdb recomputed calls from the multiplex PCR reads with MiXCR, one row per CDR3 protein. The sample has hundreds of thousands of distinct CDR3 sequences; around three fifths are singletons. The source of the blood RNA was unsorted whole blood, and germline DNA was extracted as well. Patients were treatment-naive with chronic HBV infection. Germline CDR1 is MDHEN and CDR2 is SYDVKM. This CDR3 is built from 14 residues.

The chain joins TRBV28 to TRBJ2-5; unclear D gene. Sequenced input: peripheral blood. The receptor comes from a man in his forties or fifties with primary liver carcinoma and hepatitis B virus infection. The CDR3 DNA is TGCGCCAGCAGTCCGCTAAGGCTTCAAGAGACCCAGTACTTC. The encoded protein is CASSPLRLQETQYF.